The clone carrying this TCR beta chain was recorded a few times. TCRdb reanalysed the 5' RACE reads using MiXCR and keeps one entry per CDR3 protein. The data show a few hundred thousand distinct CDR3 sequences, around 16% seen once. The source of the sample is a study of T cells after yellow fever vaccination. This specimen was PBMCs, taken more than 4 days after the first yellow fever vaccination. The source is a man between 18 and 35 years old who received the YFV17D yellow fever vaccine.

CDR3 region: CASSRQSATNEKLFF. CDR3 sequence (DNA): TGCGCCAGCAGTCGACAGAGTGCAACTAATGAAAAACTGTTTTTT. J is TRBJ1-4 and V is TRBV5-1; TRBD1 is a possible D gene (5 bases). Trimming removed 5 bases from V and 0 bases from J, with 11 bases in between. The CDR3 consists of 15 residues. The germline V gene has CDR1 SGHRS and CDR2 YFSETQ.